Listed here are 25 T cell receptor beta chains from one sample, sequenced in a study of cytomegalovirus exposure and HLA in healthy donors. A multiplex PCR was run with 60 Vbeta primers and 13 Jbeta primers. Repertoires were generated with immunoSEQ multiplex PCR, while TCRdb's copy carries only in-frame clones and drops some. The repertoire shows about 210,000 clones; the top ten hold roughly 0.98%. The specimen was PBMCs. Receptor source: a woman in her twenties or thirties in good health and CMV-seropositive.

The chain is built from TRBV15 and TRBJ1-1; no definite D call. CDR3 length: 18 amino acids. Trimming stripped 5 bases from V and 1 base from J, with 23 bases between. Per germline, CDR1 LNHNV and CDR2 YYDKDF (reference sequence). The CDR3 spells CATSVRFGLRGTNTEAFF. The CDR3 DNA follows: TGTGCCACCAGCGTTAGATTTGGCCTTCGAGGAACGAACACTGAAGCTTTCTTT.

The genes are TRBV4-3 and TRBJ2-3; 8 nucleotides line up with TRBD2. V lost 0 bases to trimming and J lost 1 base; unmatched junction nucleotides: 6. This CDR3 has 17 residues. Germline V CDR1 and CDR2: LGHNA, YSLEER. DNA of the CDR3: TGCGCCAGCAGCCAAGATAGAGCGGGAGTGGGCACAGATACGCAGTATTTT. It translates to CASSQDRAGVGTDTQYF.

The V and J genes are TRBV11-3 and TRBJ2-1; TRBD1 is a possible D gene (5 bases). The V gene's germline CDR1 is SGHNT and CDR2 YENEEA. Trimming shortened V by 5 bases and J by 4 bases, and 12 bases separated the two germline ends. This CDR3 has 14 amino acids. CDR3 sequence: CASSRDDRYNEQFF. In DNA form, the CDR3 reads TGTGCCAGCAGCCGAGACGACAGATACAATGAGCAGTTCTTC. The full variable domain, with the rest looked up from reference TRBV11-3 and TRBJ2-1, is EAGVVQSPRYKIIEKKQPVAFWCNPISGHNTLYWYLQNLGQGPELLIRYENEEAVDDSQLPKDRFSAERLKGVDSTLKIQPAELGDSAVYLCASSRDDRYNEQFFGPGTRLTVL.

The chain joins TRBV10-3 to TRBJ2-1; the match to TRBD2 covers 10 bases. Trimming cost V 4 bases and J 0 bases; bases outside gene matches: 12. The CDR3 is 19 amino acids. The germline V gene encodes CDR1 ENHRY and CDR2 SYGVKD. CDR3 loop: CAISVPGLASSSSYNEQFF. CDR3 nucleotide sequence: TGTGCCATCAGTGTCCCGGGACTAGCGAGCTCGAGCTCCTACAATGAGCAGTTCTTC.

V usage is TRBV6-5 and J usage is TRBJ2-7; D uncertain. The length of the CDR3 is 13 residues. The V and J ends lost 7 bases and 0 bases respectively, with 10 bases between them. The V gene's germline CDR1 is MNHEY and CDR2 SVGAGI. The CDR3 DNA reads as TGTGCCAGCACCACGACTCGCTCCTACGAGCAGTACTTC. Amino acid sequence: CASTTTRSYEQYF.

The chain combines TRBV5-1 with TRBJ1-2, with D maybe TRBD1 (5 bases). With 0 bases removed from V and 2 bases from J, the gap between germline ends came to 11 bases. CDR1 is SGHRS, CDR2 YFSETQ, per germline. The CDR3 runs 15 residues. The DNA of the CDR3 is TGCGCCAGCAGCTTGGATCCAGGGTTGAACTATGGCTACACCTTC. It specifies CASSLDPGLNYGYTF.

The chain combines TRBV28 with TRBJ1-5; D unresolved. The V gene's germline CDR1 is MDHEN and CDR2 SYDVKM. V was shortened by 3 bases and J by 4 bases, with 10 bases between the two germline ends. This CDR3 has 14 amino acids. CDR3 in amino acids: CASSFMRINQPQHF. CDR3 nucleotide sequence: TGTGCCAGCAGTTTCATGAGGATAAATCAGCCCCAGCATTTT.

V and J are TRBV27 and TRBJ2-1; 10 bases are shared with TRBD2. Germline V gives CDR1 MNHEY, CDR2 SMNVEV (reference sequence). This CDR3 contains 20 residues. Germline trimming cut 5 bases from V and 6 bases from J; bases unmatched to any gene: 22. The CDR3 bases are TGTGCCAGCAGTCCCCCTCGGGGGCAGGTAGCGGGAGGTTTACGCAATGAGCAGTTCTTC. The encoded protein is CASSPPRGQVAGGLRNEQFF.

The V gene is TRBV5-3, the J gene TRBJ2-7, with D perhaps TRBD2 (5 bases). TRBV5-3 is filed as an ORF, its function uncertain. The CDR3 has 12 residues. V lost 6 bases to trimming and J lost 5 bases, with 12 bases between them. CDR3 sequence (DNA): TGTGCCAGAATAAAAGGAGGTCACGAGCAGTACTTC. Its protein product is CARIKGGHEQYF.

This rearrangement joins TRBV5-4 to TRBJ2-3; D uncertain. Trimming shortened V by 0 bases and J by 5 bases, and 7 bases separated the two germline ends. Germline CDR1 and CDR2: SGHNT and YYREEE (reference sequence). The CDR3 length is 13 residues. In nucleotides, the CDR3 is TGTGCCAGCAGCTTGGGGGCCGGAGATACGCAGTATTTT. It is translated as CASSLGAGDTQYF.

The rearrangement joins TRBV7-2 to TRBJ2-7, with TRBD1 as a possible D gene (6 bases). Germline V lookup: CDR1 SGHTA, CDR2 FQGNSA. The CDR3 contains 13 residues. The ends were cut back, 3 bases at V and 6 bases at J, with 12 bases in the middle. The CDR3 is CASSFGQPVEQYF. The DNA of the CDR3 is TGTGCCAGCAGCTTCGGACAGCCGGTCGAGCAGTACTTC.

This chain joins TRBV7-2 and TRBJ2-3, with 7 nucleotides matching TRBD1. Germline assignment: CDR1 SGHTA and CDR2 FQGNSA. With 0 bases clipped from V and 8 bases from J, the junction kept 8 bases outside the gene matches. The CDR3 length is 15 residues. CDR3 amino acids: CASSLAQTGYGTQYF. The DNA for the CDR3 is TGTGCCAGCAGCTTAGCCCAGACAGGGTATGGTACGCAGTATTTT.

The chain combines TRBV7-9 with TRBJ2-1; 11 bases fit TRBD2. The CDR3 totals 15 residues. Trimming at V came to 5 bases and at J to 5 bases, leaving 5 bases not matched to a gene. CDR1 is SEHNR and CDR2 is FQNEAQ in the germline V gene (reference sequence). The CDR3 region has the DNA TGTGCCAGCAGCCTCCCTAGCGGGGGGAACAATGAGCAGTTCTTC. It codes for CASSLPSGGNNEQFF.

The chain recombines TRBV10-1 with TRBJ2-2; D is uncertain. In germline, CDR1 is WNHNN, CDR2 SYGVQD (reference sequence). The CDR3 sequence is 14 residues long. V was pared by 7 bases and J by 0 bases, with 9 bases between. The CDR3 DNA sequence: TGCGCCAGCAAGATGAACTCGAACACCGGGGAGCTGTTTTTT. The encoded protein is CASKMNSNTGELFF.

V is TRBV7-6 and J is TRBJ2-1; 10 nucleotides agree with TRBD1. With 5 bases clipped from V and 7 bases from J, the junction kept 17 bases outside the gene matches. Germline V gene data show CDR1 as SGHVS and CDR2 as FNYEAQ. This CDR3 spans 18 amino acids. CDR3 DNA sequence: TGTGCCAGCAGCCTTCCTAGGGCGACAGGGGGCGTGGGTAATGAGCAGTTCTTC. Translated: CASSLPRATGGVGNEQFF.

The CDR3 reads CASSLPGASGKSYEQYF. CDR3 DNA: TGTGCCAGCAGTTTACCCGGGGCTAGCGGGAAGTCCTACGAGCAGTACTTC. V usage is TRBV28 and J usage is TRBJ2-7, with 9 positions matching TRBD2. J gave up 1 base and V 2 bases, and 9 bases lay outside the gene matches. CDR1 is MDHEN and CDR2 is SYDVKM in the germline V gene. The CDR3 has 17 residues. Complete variable domain (other parts from reference TRBV28 and TRBJ2-7): DVKVTQSSRYLVKRTGEKVFLECVQDMDHENMFWYRQDPGLGLRLIYFSYDVKMKEKGDIPEGYSVSREKKERFSLILESASTNQTSMYLCASSLPGASGKSYEQYFGPGTRLTVT.

The rearrangement uses TRBV7-6 and TRBJ1-2; no clear D gene. Between the trimmed V and J ends, which lost 3 bases and 6 bases, there was a span of 17 bases. CDR1 and CDR2 (germline): SGHVS, FNYEAQ. The length of the CDR3 is 15 residues. The CDR3 coding sequence is TGTGCCAGCAGCTTGGGTGAGCACGCCGGGGATGGCTACACCTTC. Translated: CASSLGEHAGDGYTF.

The V call is TRBV27, the J call TRBJ2-1; maybe TRBD1 (5 bases). Germline values: CDR1 MNHEY, CDR2 SMNVEV (reference sequence). The ends were cut back, 3 bases at V and 10 bases at J, with 7 bases in the middle. The CDR3 totals 11 residues. The DNA of the CDR3 is TGTGCCAGCAGTTTTGGGGCAGAGCAGTTCTTC. Translated: CASSFGAEQFF.

The V and J genes are TRBV5-1 and TRBJ2-3; TRBD2 aligns across 10 bases. CDR3 length: 16 residues. The V segment lost 3 bases and the J segment 6 bases; nucleotides outside the gene matches: 10. CDR1 and CDR2 from the germline V gene are SGHRS and YFSETQ. Here the CDR3 reads CASSWGAGGPSDTQYF. The CDR3 DNA follows: TGCGCCAGCAGCTGGGGAGCGGGAGGGCCCTCCGATACGCAGTATTTT.

The rearrangement joins TRBV7-9 to TRBJ2-1; TRBD1 agrees at 10 bases. The CDR3 sequence is 17 residues long. V shed 1 base and J 3 bases; nucleotides not matched to a gene: 6. Germline loops: CDR1 SEHNR, CDR2 FQNEAQ (reference sequence). This CDR3 is CASSLVPGQGIYNEQFF. DNA for the CDR3: TGTGCCAGCAGCTTAGTACCGGGACAGGGGATCTACAATGAGCAGTTCTTC.

The chain is built from TRBV19 and TRBJ2-7, with a possible D match to TRBD1 (6 bases). The CDR3 is 12 amino acids. Germline CDR1 reads LNHDA; CDR2 reads SQIVND (reference sequence). Trimming cost V 8 bases and J 3 bases, with 11 bases left between them. The CDR3 sequence is CASFAQGYEQYF. As DNA, the CDR3 is TGTGCCAGTTTCGCACAGGGCTACGAGCAGTACTTC.

V is TRBV11-2 and J is TRBJ1-2; D is ambiguous. Germline CDR1 and CDR2: SGHAT and FQNNGV. V was shortened by 0 bases and J by 0 bases, with 8 bases between the two germline ends. The CDR3 extends over 15 amino acids. CDR3 residues: CASSLERISNYGYTF. In DNA, the CDR3 is TGTGCCAGCAGCTTAGAGCGAATATCTAACTATGGCTACACCTTC.

The chain joins TRBV4-1 to TRBJ2-5, with D possibly being TRBD2 (6 bases). V was cut by 3 bases and J by 2 bases, with 19 bases left in between. The germline V gene encodes CDR1 MGHRA and CDR2 YSYEKL. The CDR3 has 17 amino acids. CDR3: CASSQGRGRTKQETQYF. The CDR3 nucleotides are TGCGCCAGCAGCCAGGGCCGGGGCAGGACTAAGCAAGAGACCCAGTACTTC.

The chain combines TRBV7-2 with TRBJ2-5; 8 bases agree with TRBD2. Trimming took 5 bases from V and 3 from J; bases not matched to a gene: 8. There are 15 residues in the CDR3. Looked up from germline, CDR1 is SGHTA and CDR2 is FQGNSA. The CDR3 here is CASSPNLRGEETQYF. CDR3 coding DNA: TGTGCCAGCAGCCCCAACTTGCGGGGGGAAGAGACCCAGTACTTC.

V is TRBV7-2 and J is TRBJ1-1, with D unresolved. V dropped 5 bases and J dropped 4 bases, with 11 bases sitting between them. The CDR3 consists of 13 residues. Germline V lookup: CDR1 SGHTA, CDR2 FQGNSA. The CDR3 region is CASSLPEGTEAFF. CDR3 sequence (DNA): TGTGCCAGCAGCCTCCCCGAGGGCACTGAAGCTTTCTTT.